This is a list of T cell receptor beta chains from one sample in a study of vaccination and CD4 T cells after COVID-19. TCRdb recomputed calls from the PCR reads with MiXCR, one row per CDR3 protein. The sample shows 16,000 or so distinct CDR3 sequences, around 53% of them seen only once. These TCRs' antigens remain unknown. The sample taken for sequencing was CD4+ T cells from blood, cultured in vitro. Receptor source: a human donor who had recovered from COVID-19. CDR3s include the opening cysteine and the closing phenylalanine or tryptophan. The D gene is left open where the match is weak. Clone size appears in some rows only: once, few, many, or a class for an expanded clone.

j_call: TRBJ1-2
d_call: .
clone_size: .
v_call: TRBV19
cdr3_aa: CASTTAALNLGYGYTF
cdr3_nt: TGTGCCAGTACGACGGCAGCCCTAAATCTGGGCTATGGCTACACCTTC

j_call: TRBJ2-3
d_call: TRBD1
clone_size: .
v_call: TRBV6-4
cdr3_aa: CASSLDRASTDTQYF
cdr3_nt: TGTGCCAGCAGTTTAGACAGGGCGAGCACAGATACGCAGTATTTT

j_call: TRBJ1-6
d_call: TRBD1
clone_size: few
v_call: TRBV2
cdr3_aa: CASSDRGTYNSPLHF
cdr3_nt: TGTGCCAGCAGCGACAGGGGGACCTATAATTCACCCCTCCACTTT

j_call: TRBJ2-7
d_call: .
clone_size: few
v_call: TRBV6-5
cdr3_aa: CASSYSGSYEQYF
cdr3_nt: TGTGCCAGCAGTTACTCGGGCTCCTACGAGCAGTACTTC

j_call: TRBJ1-1
d_call: .
clone_size: .
v_call: TRBV7-9
cdr3_aa: CASSSRTLNTEAFF
cdr3_nt: TGTGCCAGCAGCTCCCGTACACTGAACACTGAAGCTTTCTTT

j_call: TRBJ1-5
d_call: .
clone_size: few
v_call: TRBV28
cdr3_aa: CASNTLDSPEGPQHF
cdr3_nt: TGTGCCAGCAATACCCTCGACTCCCCCGAAGGCCCCCAGCATTTT

j_call: TRBJ2-7
d_call: TRBD1
clone_size: .
v_call: TRBV7-9
cdr3_aa: CASSRDRGFEQYF
cdr3_nt: TGTGCCAGCAGCCGGGACAGGGGGTTCGAGCAGTACTTC

j_call: TRBJ1-6
d_call: TRBD1
clone_size: .
v_call: TRBV28
cdr3_aa: CASSPQTGGSPSPLHF
cdr3_nt: TGTGCCAGCAGTCCACAGACAGGGGGTTCGCCTTCACCCCTCCACTTT

j_call: TRBJ1-2
d_call: .
clone_size: .
v_call: TRBV6-2/TRBV6-3
cdr3_aa: CASSTSRVGYTF
cdr3_nt: TGTGCCAGCAGTACGTCCAGGGTTGGCTACACCTTC

j_call: TRBJ1-2
d_call: TRBD1
clone_size: .
v_call: TRBV6-1
cdr3_aa: CASSELSGTGPYGYTF
cdr3_nt: TGTGCCAGCAGTGAACTATCGGGGACAGGGCCCTATGGCTACACCTTC

j_call: TRBJ2-7
d_call: TRBD2
clone_size: .
v_call: TRBV27
cdr3_aa: CASSLGGGYEQYF
cdr3_nt: TGTGCCAGCAGTTTAGGGGGGGGCTACGAGCAGTACTTC

j_call: TRBJ2-1
d_call: .
clone_size: .
v_call: TRBV27
cdr3_aa: CASSFGYEQFF
cdr3_nt: TGTGCCAGCAGTTTTGGGTATGAGCAGTTCTTC

j_call: TRBJ2-5
d_call: .
clone_size: .
v_call: TRBV11-3
cdr3_aa: CASTGDYQETQYF
cdr3_nt: TGTGCCAGCACGGGTGATTACCAAGAGACCCAGTACTTC

j_call: TRBJ2-5
d_call: .
clone_size: .
v_call: TRBV12-3/TRBV12-4
cdr3_aa: CASSSQSRETQYF
cdr3_nt: TGTGCCAGCAGTTCCCAGAGCCGAGAGACCCAGTACTTC

j_call: TRBJ1-4
d_call: .
clone_size: .
v_call: TRBV6-1
cdr3_aa: CASNRNAVATNEKLFF
cdr3_nt: TGTGCCAGCAACCGCAACGCGGTTGCAACTAATGAAAAACTGTTTTTT

j_call: TRBJ2-1
d_call: TRBD1
clone_size: .
v_call: TRBV7-6
cdr3_aa: CASSLPKWDSEYNEQFF
cdr3_nt: TGTGCCAGCAGCCTTCCAAAATGGGACAGCGAGTACAATGAGCAGTTCTTC

j_call: TRBJ1-1
d_call: TRBD1
clone_size: .
v_call: TRBV7-9
cdr3_aa: CASSVGDREGTEAFF
cdr3_nt: TGTGCCAGCAGCGTAGGGGACAGGGAAGGTACTGAAGCTTTCTTT

j_call: TRBJ1-2
d_call: .
clone_size: few
v_call: TRBV6-5
cdr3_aa: CASSSAGNYGYTF
cdr3_nt: TGTGCCAGCAGTTCCGCCGGGAACTATGGCTACACCTTC

j_call: TRBJ2-2
d_call: .
clone_size: .
v_call: TRBV18
cdr3_aa: CASSSEGTGELFF
cdr3_nt: TGTGCCAGCTCATCGGAGGGCACCGGGGAGCTGTTTTTT

j_call: TRBJ2-1
d_call: TRBD2
clone_size: .
v_call: TRBV20-1
cdr3_aa: CSAAGTSGGVEQFF
cdr3_nt: TGCAGTGCAGCCGGGACTAGCGGGGGGGTTGAGCAGTTCTTC

j_call: TRBJ2-7
d_call: TRBD2
clone_size: .
v_call: TRBV7-2
cdr3_aa: CASSLGRGRYEQYF
cdr3_nt: TGTGCCAGCAGCTTAGGGCGGGGGAGATACGAGCAGTACTTC

j_call: TRBJ1-3
d_call: TRBD1
clone_size: .
v_call: TRBV20-1
cdr3_aa: CSAKGRQGVVGNTIYF
cdr3_nt: TGCAGTGCTAAGGGGCGCCAGGGGGTTGTTGGAAACACCATATATTTT

j_call: TRBJ2-1
d_call: TRBD2
clone_size: .
v_call: TRBV6-5
cdr3_aa: CASSNLAGGDEQFF
cdr3_nt: TGTGCCAGCAGTAACTTAGCGGGTGGGGATGAGCAGTTCTTC

j_call: TRBJ1-1
d_call: TRBD1
clone_size: .
v_call: TRBV11-2
cdr3_aa: CASSAAGTGTEAFF
cdr3_nt: TGTGCCAGCAGCGCAGCCGGGACAGGGACTGAAGCTTTCTTT

j_call: TRBJ1-2
d_call: .
clone_size: few
v_call: TRBV5-6
cdr3_aa: CASSAPGRANYGYTF
cdr3_nt: TGTGCCAGCAGCGCTCCGGGACGGGCTAACTATGGCTACACCTTC

j_call: TRBJ1-2
d_call: .
clone_size: .
v_call: TRBV2
cdr3_aa: CASSIPRREYGYTF
cdr3_nt: TGTGCCAGCAGTATTCCGAGGCGGGAGTATGGCTACACCTTC

j_call: TRBJ2-2
d_call: .
clone_size: .
v_call: TRBV4-3
cdr3_aa: CASRMVQGYTGELFF
cdr3_nt: TGCGCCAGCAGAATGGTCCAGGGGTACACCGGGGAGCTGTTTTTT

j_call: TRBJ2-7
d_call: TRBD2
clone_size: .
v_call: TRBV20-1
cdr3_aa: CSAGTSGGLWEQYF
cdr3_nt: TGCAGTGCGGGGACTAGCGGTGGGTTGTGGGAGCAGTACTTC

j_call: TRBJ1-1
d_call: .
clone_size: few
v_call: TRBV20-1
cdr3_aa: CSARVLEAFF
cdr3_nt: TGCAGTGCTAGAGTCCTGGAAGCTTTCTTT

j_call: TRBJ2-5
d_call: TRBD1
clone_size: few
v_call: TRBV7-3
cdr3_aa: CASSPTGTALETQYF
cdr3_nt: TGTGCCAGCAGCCCAACCGGGACAGCCCTGGAGACCCAGTACTTC

j_call: TRBJ1-1
d_call: .
clone_size: .
v_call: TRBV20-1
cdr3_aa: CSARADLNTEAFF
cdr3_nt: TGCAGTGCTAGAGCCGACCTGAACACTGAAGCTTTCTTT

j_call: TRBJ1-5
d_call: .
clone_size: .
v_call: TRBV19
cdr3_aa: CASSIQGSASQPQHF
cdr3_nt: TGTGCCAGTAGTATCCAGGGCTCAGCAAGTCAGCCCCAGCATTTT

j_call: TRBJ2-7
d_call: .
clone_size: .
v_call: TRBV5-1
cdr3_aa: CASSLEAGYEQYF
cdr3_nt: TGCGCCAGCAGCTTGGAGGCGGGCTACGAGCAGTACTTC

j_call: TRBJ1-1
d_call: .
clone_size: few
v_call: TRBV21-1
cdr3_aa: CASKDGALF
cdr3_nt: TGTGCCAGCAAAGACGGGGCTCTCTTT

j_call: TRBJ1-2
d_call: .
clone_size: few
v_call: TRBV20-1
cdr3_aa: CSADTGSMGYGYTF
cdr3_nt: TGCAGTGCTGACACAGGGTCGATGGGCTATGGCTACACCTTC

j_call: TRBJ1-2
d_call: .
clone_size: .
v_call: TRBV7-2
cdr3_aa: CASSQQRDHGYTF
cdr3_nt: TGTGCCAGCAGCCAACAGAGGGACCATGGCTACACCTTC

j_call: TRBJ1-5
d_call: .
clone_size: .
v_call: TRBV11-2
cdr3_aa: CASSLGTVSNQPQHF
cdr3_nt: TGTGCCAGCAGCTTAGGCACAGTTAGCAATCAGCCCCAGCATTTT

j_call: TRBJ1-2
d_call: TRBD1
clone_size: .
v_call: TRBV5-4
cdr3_aa: CASSLVGQDLYGYTF
cdr3_nt: TGTGCCAGCAGCTTGGTGGGACAGGATCTCTATGGCTACACCTTC

j_call: TRBJ1-5
d_call: TRBD1
clone_size: few
v_call: TRBV4-1
cdr3_aa: CASSQSEVRGQRPQHF
cdr3_nt: TGCGCCAGCAGCCAATCGGAGGTCAGGGGGCAGAGACCCCAGCATTTT

j_call: TRBJ2-7
d_call: TRBD1
clone_size: few
v_call: TRBV7-2
cdr3_aa: CASSPIGGTGAYEQYF
cdr3_nt: TGTGCCAGCAGCCCAATAGGGGGGACAGGGGCCTACGAGCAGTACTTC

j_call: TRBJ2-7
d_call: .
clone_size: .
v_call: TRBV20-1
cdr3_aa: CSASARPSSYEQYF
cdr3_nt: TGCAGTGCTAGCGCACGCCCCTCTTCCTACGAGCAGTACTTC